This T cell receptor (beta chain) comes out of a study of PD-1 blockade in classical Hodgkin lymphoma. The sample's time point: newly diagnosed, previously untreated cHL patient sample. Investigators isolated CD4+ T cells from thawed PBMCs through magnetic negative selection. Comparison samples consisted of PBMCs from newly diagnosed, untreated classical Hodgkin lymphoma. The CDR3 is made up of 14 amino acids. V lost 4 bases, J lost 4 bases, and 7 bases stayed unmatched. Looked up from germline, CDR1 is SGHNT and CDR2 is YYREEE (reference sequence). The study's findings and limits: Newly diagnosed patients reportedly trailed healthy donors in baseline TCR diversity.

About this clone itself: What it binds is unknown.

Assay used: immunoSEQ multiplex PCR; TCRdb lists only in-frame clones, some missing. Of 20,000 to 25,000 clones listed, 90% to 95% are singletons. This receptor was identified in a human donor with classical Hodgkin lymphoma. The chain has TRBV5-4 and TRBJ2-5; 7 bases map to TRBD2. Sequencing was carried out using CD4+ T cells from blood. This chain's CDR3 is CASSPRGKRETQYF. DNA for the CDR3: TGTGCCAGCAGCCCGCGGGGGAAAAGAGAGACCCAGTACTTC.